A single sample is the source of the 25 T cell receptor delta chains below, sequenced in a study of Vδ1+ human thymocytes. The template was reverse-transcribed extracted RNA. Multiplex PCR used pooled V-gene forward primers and a constant-region reverse primer to amplify CDR3s. TCRdb reprocessed the multiplex PCR reads through CATT. This table has roughly 76,000 delta-chain clones, about 35% appearing once. Study outcomes and limitations: Highly polyclonal TRG and TRD repertoires with Gaussian CDR3 length distributions appeared in thymus.

What these receptors recognize is not known. Specimen: Vdelta1+ gamma-delta thymocytes from the thymus. The subset here: FACS-sorted CD3+ TCRalphabeta- TCRVdelta1+ TCRVdelta2- thymocytes. Receptors originate from a boy in the first two years of life who had congenital heart surgery.

About this clone: Other DNA sequences in the sample encode the same CDR3. The chain carries TRDV1 and TRDJ1; no reliable D call. The CDR3 extends over 18 amino acids. Germline lookup yields CDR1 TSWWSYY and CDR2 QGS. Between the trimmed V and J ends, which lost 1 base and 8 bases, there was a span of 26 bases. The CDR3 loop is CALGERPPRFGLRLKLIF. The CDR3 DNA reads as TGTGCTCTTGGGGAACGACCCCCCCGTTTCGGGCTTCGACTGAAACTCATCTTT.

The chain links TRDV1 to TRDJ1; D unclear. The CDR3 consists of 18 residues. Trimming shortened V by 5 bases and J by 3 bases, and 25 bases separated the two germline ends. Germline assignment: CDR1 TSWWSYY and CDR2 QGS. The CDR3 DNA follows: TGTGCTCTTGGGCCTCCCCCTTTCCCCCCTGGAGAATCCGATAAACTCATCTTT. This gives the protein CALGPPPFPPGESDKLIF.

The chain employs TRDV1 and TRDJ1, with TRDD3 matching 9 bases. Germline-derived CDR1 and CDR2 are TSWWSYY and QGS. The V gene end was trimmed by 1 base and the J gene end by 5 bases; junction bases not matched to a gene: 17. CDR3 length equals 19 residues. This CDR3 is CALGEQFRGFYWGRDKLIF. In nucleotides, the CDR3 is TGTGCTCTTGGGGAACAATTCCGGGGATTCTACTGGGGGAGAGATAAACTCATCTTT.

The chain has TRDV2 and TRDJ3; 13 nucleotides line up with TRDD3. J lost 2 bases, V lost 3 bases, and 18 bases had no gene match. The CDR3 extends over 23 amino acids. Germline V CDR1 and CDR2: GEAIGNYY, EKD. CDR3 in amino acids: CACDALITGGYATHPWDTRQMFF. In nucleotides, the CDR3 is TGTGCCTGTGACGCACTGATAACTGGGGGATACGCCACACACCCCTGGGACACCCGACAGATGTTTTTC.

This clone appeared a few times. Other DNA sequences in the same sample also yield this CDR3. This rearrangement joins TRDV1 to TRDJ1; 10 bases are shared with TRDD3. Germline assignment: CDR1 TSWWSYY and CDR2 QGS. J was trimmed by 0 bases and V by 0 bases; bases with no gene match: 16. CDR3 size: 21 residues. CDR3 sequence (DNA): TGTGCTCTTGGGGAACTATACCCCTTACTCCTTACTGGGGGATACACCGATAAACTCATCTTT. Protein: CALGELYPLLLTGGYTDKLIF.

J is TRDJ2 and V is TRDV1; 9 nucleotides align to TRDD3. Trimming took 0 bases from V and 9 from J; bases not matched to a gene: 29. This CDR3 is 23 amino acids long. Germline V CDR1 and CDR2: TSWWSYY, QGS. CDR3 region: CALGELANFLKSVLGDPRTQLFF. CDR3 DNA sequence: TGTGCTCTTGGGGAACTTGCCAATTTCCTAAAGTCCGTACTGGGGGACCCCCGTACACAACTCTTCTTT.

This chain links TRDV1 with TRDJ1, with 11 bases lining up with TRDD3. The length of the CDR3 is 25 residues. Germline V gene sequence: CDR1 TSWWSYY, CDR2 QGS. The ends lost 0 bases at V and 3 bases at J; junction bases unmatched: 30. CDR3 coding DNA: TGTGCTCTTGGGGAACTCTTAGACGTCCATTCCCAGCTCTTCTGGGGGATACCTCGGTCCGATAAACTCATCTTT. Translating gives CALGELLDVHSQLFWGIPRSDKLIF.

This sequence joins TRDV1 and TRDJ1; a possible D gene is TRDD1 (6 bases). With 1 base removed from V and 5 bases from J, the gap between germline ends came to 23 bases. The CDR3 is made up of 18 amino acids. Germline loops: CDR1 TSWWSYY, CDR2 QGS. CDR3 protein: CALGEPQIGPYELDKLIF. In nucleotides, the CDR3 is TGTGCTCTTGGGGAACCCCAAATAGGACCGTACGAACTGGATAAACTCATCTTT.

This clone was picked up a small number of times. The gene calls are TRDV1 and TRDJ1, with D possibly being TRDD3 (5 bases). The ends were cut back, 0 bases at V and 5 bases at J, with 28 bases in the middle. Germline CDR1 reads TSWWSYY; CDR2 reads QGS. This CDR3 is built from 20 residues. The CDR3 spells CALGELPHGLCGTGVDKLIF. DNA of the CDR3: TGTGCTCTTGGGGAACTCCCCCACGGGCTTTGTGGGACGGGGGTTGATAAACTCATCTTT.

This clone was observed a few times. This chain connects TRDV1 to TRDJ1; 10 bases are shared with TRDD3. The CDR3 runs to 21 residues. V trimming: 5 bases; J trimming: 0 bases; junction bases outside the gene matches: 21. Germline V lookup: CDR1 TSWWSYY, CDR2 QGS. This chain's CDR3 is CALGPPKGHPGGYVDTDKLIF. CDR3 DNA sequence: TGTGCTCTTGGGCCCCCTAAAGGCCACCCAGGGGGATACGTGGACACCGATAAACTCATCTTT.

The chain links TRDV1 to TRDJ1, with TRDD3 identical over 9 bases. CDR3 length: 26 residues. V lost 0 bases, J lost 0 bases, and 32 bases stayed unmatched. The germline V gene has CDR1 TSWWSYY and CDR2 QGS. The CDR3 DNA reads TGTGCTCTTGGGGAACTTAGTCCCTATGTCCCGCCTCTGCGGGGATACGGGTGGGTCTACACCGATAAACTCATCTTT. Protein product: CALGELSPYVPPLRGYGWVYTDKLIF.

This clone was seen more than once but under ten times. The chain is built from TRDV1 and TRDJ1, with 8 nucleotides matching TRDD3. This CDR3 region has 21 residues. V was pared by 7 bases and J by 0 bases, with 25 bases of the junction left unmatched. The germline gives CDR1 TSWWSYY, CDR2 QGS. CDR3 DNA: TGTGCTCTTGTCGGACCCTTCCCGGGCGGGGGATATCGTCGGTACACCGATAAACTCATCTTT. Encoded protein: CALVGPFPGGGYRRYTDKLIF.

The rearrangement joins TRDV1 to TRDJ1, with 8 bases that match TRDD3. Germline lookup yields CDR1 TSWWSYY and CDR2 QGS. The CDR3 is made up of 21 amino acids. The trim removed 2 bases at V and 3 bases at J, leaving 23 bases unmatched. The CDR3 sequence is CALGEGPLPRAYWGFPDKLIF. CDR3 sequence (DNA): TGTGCTCTTGGGGAAGGGCCCCTACCGAGGGCTTACTGGGGGTTCCCCGATAAACTCATCTTT.

This clone was detected only a few times. V gene TRDV1 combines with J gene TRDJ1; D gene ambiguous. Between the trimmed V and J ends, which lost 1 base and 1 base, there was a span of 22 bases. This CDR3 is 19 amino acids long. CDR1 is TSWWSYY, CDR2 QGS, per germline. The DNA for the CDR3 is TGTGCTCTTGGGGAACATGTAAAGTACGGTGTCCGGTCCACCGATAAACTCATCTTT. It yields the protein CALGEHVKYGVRSTDKLIF.

The chain has TRDV1 and TRDJ1; possible D gene TRDD3, 6 bases. Germline loops: CDR1 TSWWSYY, CDR2 QGS. The V and J ends lost 1 base and 8 bases respectively, with 20 bases between them. The CDR3 is made up of 16 amino acids. CDR3 DNA sequence: TGTGCTCTTGGGGAACGGGGCTTCCGAATTACTGGGAAACTCATCTTT. Its translation: CALGERGFRITGKLIF.

This clone was detected a few times. The chain combines TRDV2 with TRDJ1, with 7 nucleotides matching TRDD3. The CDR3 is made up of 18 amino acids. Germline-derived CDR1 and CDR2 are GEAIGNYY and EKD. J was trimmed by 2 bases and V by 0 bases; bases with no gene match: 14. The CDR3 DNA sequence: TGTGCCTGTGACACCAAAGGTGGGGGACTTAGGCGAACCGATAAACTCATCTTT. Its translation: CACDTKGGGLRRTDKLIF.

The table lists this clone with a few counts. The chain recombines TRDV1 with TRDJ1, with 7 bases identical to TRDD3. CDR3 size: 19 residues. Germline V gene sequence: CDR1 TSWWSYY, CDR2 QGS. The trim removed 2 bases at V and 5 bases at J, leaving 20 bases unmatched. The CDR3 sequence: CALGESQTRGGIAEDKLIF. The CDR3 nucleotides are TGTGCTCTTGGGGAAAGCCAAACCCGTGGGGGAATAGCAGAAGATAAACTCATCTTT.

This clone showed up just once. The chain joins TRDV1 to TRDJ1; a weak D match, TRDD2 (7 bases). This CDR3 has 17 amino acids. The germline V gene has CDR1 TSWWSYY and CDR2 QGS. Trimming cost V 2 bases and J 5 bases, with 21 bases left between them. The CDR3: CALGETPFLPLGDKLIF. In DNA form, the CDR3 reads TGTGCTCTTGGGGAAACTCCCTTCCTTCCCCTGGGGGATAAACTCATCTTT.

This clone was counted between two and nine times. V is TRDV1 and J is TRDJ1, with unresolved D. CDR1 TSWWSYY and CDR2 QGS come from the germline V gene. Trimming stripped 0 bases from V and 2 bases from J, with 10 bases between. The CDR3 is 15 amino acids. The DNA of the CDR3 is TGTGCTCTTGGGGAACTCACGAAGAGAACCGATAAACTCATCTTT. This sequence encodes CALGELTKRTDKLIF.

The rearrangement uses TRDV1 and TRDJ1; D is possibly TRDD3 (9 bases). The V end lost 0 bases, the J end lost 4 bases, and 30 bases lay between the germline ends. The germline V gene encodes CDR1 TSWWSYY and CDR2 QGS. CDR3 length: 21 residues. CDR3 region: CALGELALPTDWGDTGDKLIF. DNA of the CDR3: TGTGCTCTTGGGGAACTAGCACTTCCTACGGATTGGGGGGATACAGGCGATAAACTCATCTTT.

The chain employs TRDV1 and TRDJ1; D is unclear. The V and J ends lost 6 bases and 0 bases respectively, with 14 bases between them. The CDR3 covers 15 residues. Germline-derived CDR1 and CDR2 are TSWWSYY and QGS. CDR3 nucleotides: TGTGCTCTTGGCGGCGTCTCCCCGTACACCGATAAACTCATCTTT. Amino acid sequence: CALGGVSPYTDKLIF.

This clone was picked up a small number of times. The V gene is TRDV1, the J gene TRDJ1; D perhaps matches TRDD3 (6 bases). Germline V gene lookup returns CDR1 TSWWSYY and CDR2 QGS. This CDR3 is 19 amino acids long. V was cut by 5 bases and J by 0 bases, with 25 bases left in between. The CDR3 loop is CALGKTFRAGEGYTDKLIF. CDR3 sequence (DNA): TGTGCTCTTGGGAAAACTTTCCGGGCTGGGGAAGGGTACACCGATAAACTCATCTTT.

This chain joins TRDV1 and TRDJ1; perhaps D is TRDD2 or TRDD3 (9 bases each). The CDR3 loop spans 16 amino acids. The germline V gene has CDR1 TSWWSYY and CDR2 QGS. V was cut by 5 bases and J by 8 bases, with 24 bases left in between. Written as DNA, the CDR3 is TGTGCTCTTGGGACCCCCTTCCTACGGGGATACGCGAAACTCATCTTT. Translated, it gives CALGTPFLRGYAKLIF.

This chain joins TRDV1 and TRDJ1; D gene uncertain. The CDR3 runs to 13 residues. Germline V CDR1 and CDR2: TSWWSYY, QGS. Trimming took off 0 bases at V and 0 bases at J, with 2 bases between the two ends. The CDR3 sequence: CALGELDTDKLIF. The CDR3, as DNA: TGTGCTCTTGGGGAACTAGACACCGATAAACTCATCTTT.

The gene calls are TRDV1 and TRDJ1; the match to TRDD3 covers 12 bases. V shed 6 bases and J 1 base; nucleotides not matched to a gene: 12. Germline CDR1 is TSWWSYY and CDR2 is QGS. This CDR3 has 18 amino acids. CDR3 bases: TGTGCTCTTGGCGACCGGTTCCCTGGGGGATACGTCACCGATAAACTCATCTTT. The encoded protein is CALGDRFPGGYVTDKLIF.